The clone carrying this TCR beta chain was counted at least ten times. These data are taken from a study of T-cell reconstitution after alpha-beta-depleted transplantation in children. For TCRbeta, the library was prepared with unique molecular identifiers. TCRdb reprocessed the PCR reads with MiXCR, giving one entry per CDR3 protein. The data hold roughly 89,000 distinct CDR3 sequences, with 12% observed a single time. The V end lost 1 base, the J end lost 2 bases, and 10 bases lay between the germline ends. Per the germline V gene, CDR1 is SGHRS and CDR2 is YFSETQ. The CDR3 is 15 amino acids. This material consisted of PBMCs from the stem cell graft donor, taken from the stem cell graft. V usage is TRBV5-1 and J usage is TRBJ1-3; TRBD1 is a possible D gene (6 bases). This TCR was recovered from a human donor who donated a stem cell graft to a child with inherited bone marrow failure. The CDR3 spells CASSLSGGPGNTIYF. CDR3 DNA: TGCGCCAGCAGCTTGTCCGGGGGCCCTGGAAACACCATATATTTT.